Presented here are 9 T cell receptor beta chains from one specimen sequenced in a study of blood T cells in healthy people across ages. It was with a sample-barcoded 5' primer and a J-beta primer mix that a second PCR of roughly 7 to 12 cycles was run. TCRdb independently ran MiXCR on the 5' RACE reads; one entry per CDR3 protein. The sample lists approximately 690,000 distinct CDR3 sequences, approximately 50% occurring once. Sequencing was carried out using blood. The receptors shown here come from a man aged 60 to 75 in good health.

The V gene is TRBV5-1, the J gene TRBJ2-4; 9 nucleotides line up with TRBD1. TRBJ2-7 explains the end of the DNA better; the J call may be wrong. The CDR3 consists of 15 residues. Per germline, CDR1 SGHRS and CDR2 YFSETQ. CDR3 loop: CASSLGDRDPSEQYF. CDR3 DNA sequence: TGCGCCAGCAGCTTGGGGGACAGGGATCCCTCCGAGCAGTACTTC.

Ten or more counts support this clonotype. The V and J genes are TRBV12-3 or TRBV12-4 and TRBJ2-3; D is perhaps TRBD2 (5 bases). Trimming took off 6 bases at V and 1 base at J, with 5 bases between the two ends. The CDR3 totals 12 residues. The CDR3 DNA is TGTGCCAGCAGCGGGGGCACAGATACGCAGTATTTT. Translated, it gives CASSGGTDTQYF.

The J gene is TRBJ1-4, the V gene TRBV12-3 or TRBV12-4, with no clear D. The CDR3 length is 11 residues. V shed 3 bases and J shed 11 bases, with 7 bases lying between them. CDR3 in DNA: TGTGCCAGCAGTTTGAGGCACAAACTGTTTTTT. Its protein product is CASSLRHKLFF.

The chain joins TRBV28 to TRBJ1-1; 7 bases are a match to TRBD1. CDR3 size: 16 residues. Germline CDR1 MDHEN, CDR2 SYDVKM. The V segment lost 6 bases and the J segment 0 bases; nucleotides outside the gene matches: 10. CDR3 protein: CASRGYRGSMNTEAFF. The CDR3 nucleotides read TGTGCCAGCAGAGGATACAGGGGTTCCATGAACACTGAAGCTTTCTTT.

This clonotype was detected a few times. The chain combines TRBV28 with TRBJ1-2, with 7 nucleotides matching TRBD1. This CDR3 is 13 amino acids long. Germline lookup yields CDR1 MDHEN and CDR2 SYDVKM. After removal of 3 bases from V and 7 bases from J, the junction contained 5 bases not matched to a gene. CDR3 protein: CASSLVGGRGYTF. DNA of the CDR3: TGTGCCAGCAGTTTGGTAGGGGGCCGTGGCTACACCTTC.

The chain employs TRBV20-1 and TRBJ2-1, with 10 bases matching TRBD2. Germline CDR1 and CDR2: DFQATT and SNEGSKA (reference sequence). Germline trimming cut 2 bases from V and 0 bases from J; bases unmatched to any gene: 7. This CDR3 is 17 amino acids long. CDR3 DNA sequence: TGCAGTGCTAGATCCCTAGCGGGGGAGTCCTCCTACAATGAGCAGTTCTTC. This translates into CSARSLAGESSYNEQFF.

This clonotype showed up just a few times. The rearrangement links TRBV2 to TRBJ2-7, with TRBD2 identical over 9 bases. CDR3 length: 17 residues. CDR1 and CDR2 (germline): SNHLY, FYNNEI. Losses at the gene ends were 0 bases for V and 2 bases for J; bases not matched to a gene: 8. Here the CDR3 reads CASSEASGLAAPYEQYF. CDR3 DNA sequence: TGTGCCAGCAGTGAAGCTTCGGGACTAGCTGCCCCCTACGAGCAGTACTTC.

Concerning this clonotype: The CDR3 end shows no conserved phenylalanine or tryptophan, and so a read error is likely. This chain connects TRBV6-1 to TRBJ2-4; 10 bases align to TRBD2. V was pared by 6 bases and J by 8 bases, with 13 bases of the junction left unmatched. CDR3 length: 16 amino acids. Germline CDR1 reads MNHNS; CDR2 reads SASEGT. This CDR3 reads CASSQAGGPPIDIQYL. The CDR3 nucleotides are TGTGCCAGCAGCCAAGCGGGGGGGCCCCCTATAGACATTCAGTACTTA.

This rearrangement joins TRBV12-3 or TRBV12-4 to TRBJ1-5, with D possibly being TRBD1 (5 bases). Trimming took 1 base from V and 6 from J, leaving 10 bases between them. This CDR3 is built from 14 residues. CDR3 sequence (DNA): TGTGCCAGCAGTTTAGAGCAGGGAGGTCAGCCCCAGCATTTT. Amino acids: CASSLEQGGQPQHF.